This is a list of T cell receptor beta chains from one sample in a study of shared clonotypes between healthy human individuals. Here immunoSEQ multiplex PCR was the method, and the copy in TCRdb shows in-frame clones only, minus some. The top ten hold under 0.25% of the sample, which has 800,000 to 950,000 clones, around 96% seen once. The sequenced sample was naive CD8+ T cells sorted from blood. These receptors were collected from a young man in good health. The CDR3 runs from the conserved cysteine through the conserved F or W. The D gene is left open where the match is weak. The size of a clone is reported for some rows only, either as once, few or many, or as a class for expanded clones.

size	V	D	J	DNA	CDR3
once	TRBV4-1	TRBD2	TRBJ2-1	TGCGCCAGCAGCCAAGACGGGCAAGCGGGAGGGAATGAGCAGTTCTTC	CASSQDGQAGGNEQFF
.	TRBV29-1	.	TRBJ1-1	TGCAGCGTTGAGGACAACACTGAAGCTTTCTTT	CSVEDNTEAFF
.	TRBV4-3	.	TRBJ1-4	TGCGCCAGCAGCAAAAGGGTAACTAATGAAAAACTGTTTTTT	CASSKRVTNEKLFF
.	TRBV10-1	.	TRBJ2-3	TGCGCCAGCAGTGCCCCAGCAGGCACAGATACGCAGTATTTT	CASSAPAGTDTQYF
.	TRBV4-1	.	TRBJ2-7	TGCGCCAGCAGCCAAGATCTCGGTTTTGGGGGCTACGAGCAGTACTTC	CASSQDLGFGGYEQYF
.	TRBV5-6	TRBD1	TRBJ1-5	TGTGCCAGCAGCTTAGGGAGGGGGCAGAATCAGCCCCAGCATTTT	CASSLGRGQNQPQHF
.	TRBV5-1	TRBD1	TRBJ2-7	TGCGCCAGCAGCTTTAGGACAGGATCCTACGAGCAGTACTTC	CASSFRTGSYEQYF
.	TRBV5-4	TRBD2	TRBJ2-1	TGTGCCAGCAGCCTCCTGATAAGCGGGAGACGTATTCAGTCCTACAATGAGCAGTTCTTC	CASSLLISGRRIQSYNEQFF
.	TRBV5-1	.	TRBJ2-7	TGCGCCAGCAGCTGGAGACAGTCCTACGAGCAGTACTTC	CASSWRQSYEQYF
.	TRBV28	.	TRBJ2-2	TGTGCCAGCAGCCGGACAGCGAACACCGGGGAGCTGTTTTTT	CASSRTANTGELFF
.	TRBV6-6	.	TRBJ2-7	TGTGCCAGCAGAGACTACGAGCAGTACTTC	CASRDYEQYF
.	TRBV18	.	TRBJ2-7	TGTGCCAGCTCAACCGGGACGGACGGCTTCTACGAGCAGTACTTC	CASSTGTDGFYEQYF
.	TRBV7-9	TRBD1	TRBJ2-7	TGTGCCAGCAGCCCGCGGGACAGGGAAGCTGGGGAGCAGTACTTC	CASSPRDREAGEQYF
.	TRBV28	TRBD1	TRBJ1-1	TGTGCCAGCAGTTTAAGGTCATCAGGGGGTGTTGAAGCTTTCTTT	CASSLRSSGGVEAFF
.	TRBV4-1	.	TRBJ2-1	TGCGCCAGCAGCCAAGACGACTTGTACAATGAGCAGTTCTTC	CASSQDDLYNEQFF
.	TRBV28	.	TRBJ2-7	TGTGCCAGCAGTCCCCCGCCAAGGGTACCCTACGAGCAGTACTTC	CASSPPPRVPYEQYF
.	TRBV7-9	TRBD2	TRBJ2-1	TGTGCCAGCGGGACTAGCGGTTACAATGAGCAGTTCTTC	CASGTSGYNEQFF
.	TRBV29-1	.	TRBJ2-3	TGCAGCGTCCCCCGGGACACGAAACCAGATACGCAGTATTTT	CSVPRDTKPDTQYF
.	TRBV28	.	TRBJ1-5	TGTGCCAGCAGGTTAAATGGGCCCCCACGGAGTCAGCCCCAGCATTTT	CASRLNGPPRSQPQHF
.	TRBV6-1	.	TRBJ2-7	TGTGCCAGCAGTAAGAACAGTCCTATTGAGCAGTACTTC	CASSKNSPIEQYF
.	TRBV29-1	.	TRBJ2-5	TGCAGCGTTAACCCAGGAACACAAGAGACCCAGTACTTC	CSVNPGTQETQYF
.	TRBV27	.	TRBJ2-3	TGTGCCAGCGGCACAGATACGCAGTATTTT	CASGTDTQYF
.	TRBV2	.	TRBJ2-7	TGTGCCAGCAGTGACAGGGGTCGTCTGGCCGAGCAGTACTTC	CASSDRGRLAEQYF
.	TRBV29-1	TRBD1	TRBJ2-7	TGCAGCGTTGAAATAGGGGGCTCATACGAGCAGTACTTC	CSVEIGGSYEQYF
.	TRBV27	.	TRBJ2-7	TGTGCCAGCAGTCCCGGGATTGAATTCTACGAGCAGTACTTC	CASSPGIEFYEQYF
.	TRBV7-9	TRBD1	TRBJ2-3	TGTGCCAGCAGCTTAGTAACGGACAGGGCTGATACGCAGTATTTT	CASSLVTDRADTQYF
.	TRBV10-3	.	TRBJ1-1	TGTGCCATCAGTGTGGCCGATAGGAACACTGAAGCTTTCTTT	CAISVADRNTEAFF